This TCR beta chain was recovered during a study of OX40 agonist ivuxolimab in advanced cancers. For the study in its entirety: Ivuxolimab was a fully human IgG2 agonistic monoclonal antibody targeting the costimulatory receptor OX40 (CD134). Intravenous ivuxolimab was administered to patients every 2 weeks at six dose levels: 0.01, 0.1, 0.3, 1.5, 3 and 10 mg/kg. Peripheral TCRbeta sequencing was intended to test whether TCR sequence diversity was altered and clonal T-cell expansion was caused by ivuxolimab. Patients were allowed to have had prior anti-PD-1, anti-PD-L1 or anti-CTLA-4 therapy, and roughly 40% of the dose-escalation patients had previously received checkpoint inhibitors. Partial responses occurred in three dose-escalation patients: two with cutaneous melanoma and one with hepatocellular carcinoma. The monotherapy dose-escalation portion (N ≈ 57 patients) of the phase I ivuxolimab trial is reported in the paper. A male proportion of almost 85% and a mean age of roughly 55 years, ranging from about 23 to 90, were recorded for the dose-escalation cohort. Of the approximately 50 dose-escalation patients, hepatocellular carcinoma was present in roughly 19, melanoma in roughly 15, renal cell carcinoma in 9 and head and neck cancer in 9.

To sequence the TCRbeta CDR3 region, genomic DNA was isolated from the sorted cells. The immunoSEQ Assay was used to sequence the TCRbeta CDR3 regions. TCRdb took over this immuneACCESS table, retaining in-frame rearrangements with V and J assigned. Such tables are incomplete; in checked studies, under half of the missing clones stem from an unresolved V gene, and the remainder is unexplained. Counted in this sample were about 24,000 clones; approximately 89% of them appeared once. The top ten constitute over 15% of the sample. Here is what the overall study found, with its caveats: Low levels of normalized T-cell clonal expansion were also seen in some patients who did not respond. At doses from 0.1 to 3.0 mg/kg, clonal expansion was seen in both CD4+ and CD8+ blood T cells between baseline and week 6. The antigen specificity of the peripheral T cells that underwent clonal expansion was not determined. On average, CD8+ T cells showed more expanded clones than CD4+ T cells after ivuxolimab. In the 0.1-3.0 mg/kg groups, partial responders were among the patients with the lowest normalized peripheral clonal expansion, particularly in CD8+ T cells.

From the cysteine through the phenylalanine, the CDR3 covers 15 amino acids. Only CDR3 DNA remains: 45 bases, in frame from the first base. The germline V gene supplies CDR1 SGDLS and CDR2 YYNGEE. V drops 0 bases and J drops 4 bases, leaving 11 bases in between. The trial excluded patients who had a history of autoimmune disease or were on systemic immunosuppression. Peripheral blood for TCR sequencing was collected from all dose cohorts at baseline, on cycle 4 day 1, and on cycle 7 day 1. The samples were drawn from a first-in-human, open-label, multicenter phase I dose-escalation trial of ivuxolimab. Adults with locally advanced or metastatic melanoma, renal cell carcinoma, hepatocellular carcinoma or head and neck squamous cell carcinoma were enrolled in the trial. Before TCR sequencing, CD4+ T cells and CD8+ T cells were sorted from peripheral blood as separate populations. Details on this clone: Its antigen is not yet known. Nothing much larger sits one base from this clone, and base qualities are not available.

The receptor comes from an adult with an advanced solid tumor such as melanoma, head and neck, liver or kidney cancer. The V and J segments used are TRBV9 and TRBJ2-1, with TRBD2 tentatively as D gene (6 bases match). This specimen was CD4+ or CD8+ T cells sorted from blood, taken in a trial of the OX40 agonist ivuxolimab. The sequence in DNA is TGTGCCAGCAGCGTAGTGGCGGGGCCGTACAATGAGCAGTTCTTC. This encodes CASSVVAGPYNEQFF.